This T cell receptor beta chain was recorded in a study of OX40 agonist ivuxolimab in advanced cancers. Germline CDR1 is MNHEY and CDR2 is SMNVEV (reference sequence). Deletions cut 3 bases from V and 0 bases from J, with 17 bases between. The CDR3 runs to 17 residues. The repertoire was sequenced with immunoSEQ multiplex PCR; TCRdb's copy has only in-frame clones and lacks some. The repertoire holds 9,500 to 12,000 clones, about 86% seen once, with 25% to 35% in the top ten. The V and J genes are TRBV27 and TRBJ1-1, with a weak D call TRBD1 (6 bases). The source of this sequence is an adult with an advanced solid tumor such as melanoma, head and neck, liver or kidney cancer. This material consisted of CD4+ or CD8+ T cells sorted from blood, taken in a trial of the OX40 agonist ivuxolimab. CDR3 amino acids: CASSFLGPGGLNTEAFF. The CDR3 region has the DNA TGTGCCAGCAGTTTTTTGGGCCCGGGGGGCCTGAACACTGAAGCTTTCTTT.